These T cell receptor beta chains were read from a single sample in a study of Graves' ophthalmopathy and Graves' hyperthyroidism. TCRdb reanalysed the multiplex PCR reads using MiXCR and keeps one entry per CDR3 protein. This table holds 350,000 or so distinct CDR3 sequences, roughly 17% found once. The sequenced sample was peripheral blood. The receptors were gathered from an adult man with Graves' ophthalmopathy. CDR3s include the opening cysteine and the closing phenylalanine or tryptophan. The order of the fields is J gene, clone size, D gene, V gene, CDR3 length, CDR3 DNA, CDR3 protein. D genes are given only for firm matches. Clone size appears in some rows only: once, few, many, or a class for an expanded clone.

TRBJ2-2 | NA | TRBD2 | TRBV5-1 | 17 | TGCGCCAGCAGCGTGGCGGGACTAGCGACGAACACCGGGGAGCTGTTTTTT | CASSVAGLATNTGELFF
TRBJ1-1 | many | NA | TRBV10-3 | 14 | TGTGCCATCAGAGCGGCTAGCGATTCCGCTGAAGCTTTCTTT | CAIRAASDSAEAFF
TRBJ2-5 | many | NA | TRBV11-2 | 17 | TGTGCCAGCAGCTTAGATCAAAGGGCCCTTTACCAAGAGACCCAGTACTTC | CASSLDQRALYQETQYF
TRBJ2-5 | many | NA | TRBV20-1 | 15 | TGCAGTGCTAGAGAGCATGGGGCAGGGCAAGAGACCCAGTACTTC | CSAREHGAGQETQYF
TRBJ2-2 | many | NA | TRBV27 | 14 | TGTGCCAGCACTTCCTTGAGAGCTAGCCGGGAGCTGTTTTTT | CASTSLRASRELFF
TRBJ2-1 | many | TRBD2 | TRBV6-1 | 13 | TGTGCCAGCAGTGAAGCGGGGGGGGATGAGCAGTTCTTC | CASSEAGGDEQFF
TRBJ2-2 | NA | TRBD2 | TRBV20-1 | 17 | TGCAGTGCTAGAGATTTGTCGCGGGAGCTCAGCACCGGGGAGCTGTTTTTT | CSARDLSRELSTGELFF
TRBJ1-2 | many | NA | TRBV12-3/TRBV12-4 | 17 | TGTGCCAGCAGTTTACGTCCAAGGGTTCTTGCGAACTATGGCTACACCTTC | CASSLRPRVLANYGYTF
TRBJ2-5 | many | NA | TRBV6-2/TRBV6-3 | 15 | TGTGCCAGCAGTTACGGGCAGGGCCTACAAGAGACCCAGTACTTC | CASSYGQGLQETQYF
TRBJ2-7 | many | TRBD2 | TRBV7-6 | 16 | TGTGCCAGCAGCTTAGGTTCCGGGAGGAGCTCCTACGAGCAGTACTTC | CASSLGSGRSSYEQYF
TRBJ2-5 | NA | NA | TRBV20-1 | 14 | TGCAGTGCTAGATTTCAGCTGTACCAAGAGACCCAGTACTTC | CSARFQLYQETQYF
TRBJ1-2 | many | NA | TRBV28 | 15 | TGTGCCAGCAGTCTAAGGACAGAGGTCCTTTATGGCTACACCTTC | CASSLRTEVLYGYTF
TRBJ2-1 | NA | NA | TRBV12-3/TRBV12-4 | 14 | TGTGCCAGCAGTTTAGCGGCCAGGGGTTACGAGCAGTTCTTC | CASSLAARGYEQFF
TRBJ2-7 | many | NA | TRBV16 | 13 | TGTGCCAGCAGCCAATCCCCGTCCTACGAGCAGTACTTC | CASSQSPSYEQYF
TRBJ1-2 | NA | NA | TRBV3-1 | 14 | TGTGCCAGCAGCCAAGAGGTAGGGGCCTATGGCTACACCTTC | CASSQEVGAYGYTF
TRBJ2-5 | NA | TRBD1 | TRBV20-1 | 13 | TGCAGTGCCAGCCGGGACAGTCAAGAGACCCAGTACTTC | CSASRDSQETQYF
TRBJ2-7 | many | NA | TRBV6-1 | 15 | TGTGCCAGCACCAAAATGTCGGGGGCCATCTACGAGCAGTACTTC | CASTKMSGAIYEQYF
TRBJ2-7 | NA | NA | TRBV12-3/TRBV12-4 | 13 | TGTGCCAGCAGTTTGTCAGGTGCTTACGAGCAGTACTTC | CASSLSGAYEQYF
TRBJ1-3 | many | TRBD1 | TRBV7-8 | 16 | TGTGCCAGCAGCTTGGACAGGGGAGCCTCTGGAAACACCATATATTTT | CASSLDRGASGNTIYF
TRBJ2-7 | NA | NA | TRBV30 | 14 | TGTGCCTGTGACCCCTCGGCTTCTACGGGCGAGCAGTACTTC | CACDPSASTGEQYF
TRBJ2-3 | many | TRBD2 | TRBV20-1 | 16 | TGCAGTGCTAGGACCGCTGCCAGCGGGGTTGCAGATACGCAGTATTTT | CSARTAASGVADTQYF
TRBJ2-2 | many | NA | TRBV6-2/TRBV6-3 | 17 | TGTGCCATCGCGAACTCAAAGGGGTCAACGAACACCGGGGAGCTGTTTTTT | CAIANSKGSTNTGELFF
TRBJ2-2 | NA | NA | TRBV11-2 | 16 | TGTGCCAGCAGCTTAGATCAGGGTGGATGGACCGGGGAGCTGTTTTTT | CASSLDQGGWTGELFF
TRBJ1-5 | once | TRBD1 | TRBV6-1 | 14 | TGTGCCACCCTCTGGACAGGGGGCAATCAGCCCCAGCATTTT | CATLWTGGNQPQHF
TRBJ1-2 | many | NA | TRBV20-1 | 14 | TGCAGTGCTCGCTATGGGTCCACCGTCGATGGCTACACCTTC | CSARYGSTVDGYTF
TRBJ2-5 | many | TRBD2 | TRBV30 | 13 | TGTGCCGGGGATAGCGGGAGCTGGGAGACCCAGTACTTC | CAGDSGSWETQYF
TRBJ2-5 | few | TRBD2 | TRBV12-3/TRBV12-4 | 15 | TGTGCCAGCAGTTTTCGCACTAGCGGGAAAGAGACCCAGTACTTC | CASSFRTSGKETQYF
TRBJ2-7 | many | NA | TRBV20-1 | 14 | TGCAGTGCTGGCGGGACCCCGTCTCCCAACGAGCAGTACTTC | CSAGGTPSPNEQYF
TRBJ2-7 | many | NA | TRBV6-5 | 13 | TGTGCCAGCAGTTACTCAGCTAGCTACGAGCAGTACTTC | CASSYSASYEQYF
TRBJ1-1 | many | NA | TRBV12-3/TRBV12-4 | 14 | TGTGCCAGCAATCTACACTCATACAACACTGAAGCTTTCTTT | CASNLHSYNTEAFF
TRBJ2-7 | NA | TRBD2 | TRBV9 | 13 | TGTGCCAGCAGCGCTAGCGGGAGGGCCGAGCAGTACTTC | CASSASGRAEQYF
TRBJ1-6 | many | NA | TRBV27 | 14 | TGTGCCAGCAGTTTACAACTCCGAAATTCACCCCTCCACTTT | CASSLQLRNSPLHF
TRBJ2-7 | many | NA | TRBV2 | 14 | TGTGCCAGCAGTTCCTTAGGGAACTCCTACGAGCAGTACTTC | CASSSLGNSYEQYF
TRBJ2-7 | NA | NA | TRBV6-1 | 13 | TGTGCCACCTCCGGGACGGTGCGTTCCGAGCAGTACTTC | CATSGTVRSEQYF
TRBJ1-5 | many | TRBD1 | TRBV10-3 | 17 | TGTGCCATCAGTGAGTCGCGCCGACAGGGGGCGGAGCAGCCCCAGCATTTT | CAISESRRQGAEQPQHF
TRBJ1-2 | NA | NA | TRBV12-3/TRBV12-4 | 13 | TGTGCCAGCAGTTCGGAAGTCGGGGGTGGCTACACCTTC | CASSSEVGGGYTF
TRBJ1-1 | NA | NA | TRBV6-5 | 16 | TGTGCCAGCAGTTACCCCGCCGGGGGAGGTGGCACTGAAGCTTTCTTT | CASSYPAGGGGTEAFF
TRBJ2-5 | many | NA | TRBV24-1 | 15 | TGTGCCACCAGTGACTCCTCCACAGGAGCCGAGACCCAGTACTTC | CATSDSSTGAETQYF
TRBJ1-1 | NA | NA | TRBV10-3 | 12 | TGTGCCATCAGTGAGTCCACCGGGTTTACTTTCTTT | CAISESTGFTFF
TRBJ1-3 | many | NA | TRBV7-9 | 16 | TGTGCCAGCAGCTTAGCTCGGGTTTTATCTGGAAACACCATATATTTT | CASSLARVLSGNTIYF
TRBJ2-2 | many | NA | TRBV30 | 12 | TGTGCCTGGAGTGCGAACACCGGGGAGCTGTTTTTT | CAWSANTGELFF
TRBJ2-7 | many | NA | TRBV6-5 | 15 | TGTGCCAGCAGTTACTCGAGGAGTACCTCCTACGAGCAGTACTTC | CASSYSRSTSYEQYF
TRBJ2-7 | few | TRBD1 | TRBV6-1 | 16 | TGTGCCAGCAGATCCACCGGGACAGGGGGCGCCTACGAGCAGTACTTC | CASRSTGTGGAYEQYF
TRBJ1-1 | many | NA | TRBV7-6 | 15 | TGTGCCAGCAGCTTAGCGCGAGGATTGAACACTGAAGCTTTCTTT | CASSLARGLNTEAFF
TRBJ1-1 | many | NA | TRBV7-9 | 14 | TGTGCCAGCATCCCCGGCGGACAGAACACTGAAGCTTTCTTT | CASIPGGQNTEAFF
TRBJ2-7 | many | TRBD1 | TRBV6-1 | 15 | TGTGCCAGCAGCAAGGGGTTGGACAGGGCCTACGAGCAGTACTTC | CASSKGLDRAYEQYF
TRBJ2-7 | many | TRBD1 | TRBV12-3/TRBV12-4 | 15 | TGTGCCAGCAGTAACCACGGACAGGATCCCTACGAGCAGTACTTC | CASSNHGQDPYEQYF
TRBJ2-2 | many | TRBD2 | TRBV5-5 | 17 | TGTGCCAGCAGCTTGTCGATCGGGAGGGCGGGCACCGGGGAGCTGTTTTTT | CASSLSIGRAGTGELFF
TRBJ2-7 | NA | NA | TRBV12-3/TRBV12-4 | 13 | TGTGCCAGCAGTTCCTATAAGGGCTACGAGCAGTACTTC | CASSSYKGYEQYF
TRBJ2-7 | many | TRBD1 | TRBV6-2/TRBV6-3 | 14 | TGTGCCAGTTCCAATGGACAGGCCCTCTACGAGCAGTACTTC | CASSNGQALYEQYF
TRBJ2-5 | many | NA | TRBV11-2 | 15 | TGTGCCAGCAGCTCCTTAGCCGATTACCAAGAGACCCAGTACTTC | CASSSLADYQETQYF
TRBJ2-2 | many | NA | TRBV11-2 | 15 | TGTGCCAGTAAAAGGGGGAGAAACCCCACCGGGGAGCTGTTTTTT | CASKRGRNPTGELFF
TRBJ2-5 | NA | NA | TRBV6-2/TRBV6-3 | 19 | TGTGCCAGCAGTCCCTTGGGTAGCGGAACAGGAGGTGGGCAAGAGACCCAGTACTTC | CASSPLGSGTGGGQETQYF
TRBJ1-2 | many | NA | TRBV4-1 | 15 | TGCGCCAGCAGCCGGTCAACAGGGATTAACTATGGCTACACCTTC | CASSRSTGINYGYTF
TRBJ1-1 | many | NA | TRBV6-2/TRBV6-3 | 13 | TGTGCCAGCAGTTACCTGGGGAACACTGAAGCTTTCTTT | CASSYLGNTEAFF
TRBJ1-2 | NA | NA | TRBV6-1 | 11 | TGTGCCAGCAACGGGGTCCATGGCTACACCTTC | CASNGVHGYTF
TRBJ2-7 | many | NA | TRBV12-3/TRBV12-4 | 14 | TGTGCCAGCAGTTCCCCGGGACAACTCTACGAGCAGTACTTC | CASSSPGQLYEQYF